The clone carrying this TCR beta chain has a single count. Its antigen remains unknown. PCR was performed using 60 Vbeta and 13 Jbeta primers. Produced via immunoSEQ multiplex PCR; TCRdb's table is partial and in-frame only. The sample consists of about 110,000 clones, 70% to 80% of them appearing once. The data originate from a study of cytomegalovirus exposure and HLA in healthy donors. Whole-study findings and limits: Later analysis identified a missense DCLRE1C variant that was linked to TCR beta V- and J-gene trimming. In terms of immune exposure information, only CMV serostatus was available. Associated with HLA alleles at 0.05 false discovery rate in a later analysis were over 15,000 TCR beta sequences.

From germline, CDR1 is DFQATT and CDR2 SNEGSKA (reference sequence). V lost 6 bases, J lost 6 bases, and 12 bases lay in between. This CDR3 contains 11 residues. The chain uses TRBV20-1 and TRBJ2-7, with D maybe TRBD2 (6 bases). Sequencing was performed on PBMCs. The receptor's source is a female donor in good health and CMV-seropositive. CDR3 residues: CSATRGTEQYF. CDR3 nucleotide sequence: TGCAGTGCCACCCGGGGGACCGAGCAGTACTTC.